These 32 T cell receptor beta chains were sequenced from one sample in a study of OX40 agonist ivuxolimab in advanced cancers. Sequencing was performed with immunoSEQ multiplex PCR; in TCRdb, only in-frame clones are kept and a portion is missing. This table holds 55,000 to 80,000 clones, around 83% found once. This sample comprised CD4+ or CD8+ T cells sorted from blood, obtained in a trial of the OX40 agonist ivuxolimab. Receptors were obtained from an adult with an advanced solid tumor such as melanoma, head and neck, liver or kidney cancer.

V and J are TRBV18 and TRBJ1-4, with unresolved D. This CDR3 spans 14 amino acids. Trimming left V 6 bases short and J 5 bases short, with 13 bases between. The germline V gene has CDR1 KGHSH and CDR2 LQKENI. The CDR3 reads CASSQLRANEKLFF. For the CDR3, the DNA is TGTGCCAGCTCGCAGCTCCGGGCCAATGAAAAACTGTTTTTT.

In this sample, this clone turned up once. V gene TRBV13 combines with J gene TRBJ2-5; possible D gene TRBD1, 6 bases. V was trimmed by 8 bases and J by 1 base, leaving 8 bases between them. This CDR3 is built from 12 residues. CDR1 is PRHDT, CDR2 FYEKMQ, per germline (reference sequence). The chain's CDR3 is CASGQTQETQYF. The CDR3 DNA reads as TGTGCCAGCGGACAGACCCAAGAGACCCAGTACTTC.

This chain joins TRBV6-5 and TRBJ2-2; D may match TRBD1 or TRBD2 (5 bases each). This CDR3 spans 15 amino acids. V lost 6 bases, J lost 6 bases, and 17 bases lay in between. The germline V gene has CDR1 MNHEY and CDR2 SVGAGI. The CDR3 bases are TGTGCCAGCAGCTCGGGACCCGGAAGGTCCGGGGAGCTGTTTTTT. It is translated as CASSSGPGRSGELFF.

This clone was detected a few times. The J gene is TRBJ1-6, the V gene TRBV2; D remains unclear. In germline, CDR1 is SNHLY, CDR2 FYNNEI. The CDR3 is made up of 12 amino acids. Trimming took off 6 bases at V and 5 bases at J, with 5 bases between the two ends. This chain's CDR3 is CASRRNNSPLHF. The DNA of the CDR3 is TGTGCCAGCAGACGGAATAATTCACCCCTCCACTTT. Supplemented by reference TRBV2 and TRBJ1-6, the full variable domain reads EPEVTQTPSHQVTQMGQEVILRCVPISNHLYFYWYRQILGQKVEFLVSFYNNEISEKSEIFDDQFSVERPDGSNFTLKIRSTKLEDSAMYFCASRRNNSPLHFGNGTRLTVT.

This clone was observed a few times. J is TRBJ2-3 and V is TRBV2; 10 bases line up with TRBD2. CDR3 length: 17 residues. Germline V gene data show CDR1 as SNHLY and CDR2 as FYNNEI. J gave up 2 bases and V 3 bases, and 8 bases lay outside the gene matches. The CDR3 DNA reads TGTGCCAGCAGTGACAACTATAGCGGGGGGAACACAGATACGCAGTATTTT. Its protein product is CASSDNYSGGNTDTQYF.

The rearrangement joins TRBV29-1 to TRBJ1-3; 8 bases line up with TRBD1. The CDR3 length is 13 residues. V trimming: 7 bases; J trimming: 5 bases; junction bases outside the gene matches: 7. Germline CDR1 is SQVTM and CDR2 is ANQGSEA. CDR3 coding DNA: TGCAGCGCTTTGGACAGGGCCAGAAACACCATATATTTT. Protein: CSALDRARNTIYF.

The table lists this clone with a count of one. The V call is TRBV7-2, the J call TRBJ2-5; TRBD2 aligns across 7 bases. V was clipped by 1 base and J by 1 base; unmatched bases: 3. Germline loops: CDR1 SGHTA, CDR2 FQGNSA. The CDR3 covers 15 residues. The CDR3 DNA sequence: TGTGCCAGCAGCTTAGAGGGCGGGAGCCAAGAGACCCAGTACTTC. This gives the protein CASSLEGGSQETQYF.

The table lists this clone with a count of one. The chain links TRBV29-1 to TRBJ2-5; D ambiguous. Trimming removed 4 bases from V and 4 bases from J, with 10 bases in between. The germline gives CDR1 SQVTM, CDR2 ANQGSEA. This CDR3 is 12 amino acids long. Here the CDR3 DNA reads TGCAGCGTTGGGTCAGAGTTAGAGACCCAGTACTTC. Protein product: CSVGSELETQYF. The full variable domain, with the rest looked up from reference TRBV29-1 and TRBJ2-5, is SAVISQKPSRDICQRGTSLTIQCQVDSQVTMMFWYRQQPGQSLTLIATANQGSEATYESGFVIDKFPISRPNLTFSTLTVSNMSPEDSSIYLCSVGSELETQYFGPGTRLLVL.

CDR3 amino acids: CASSLDRNTEAFF. DNA of the CDR3: TGTGCCAGCTCTTTAGACAGGAACACTGAAGCTTTCTTT. This chain connects TRBV2 to TRBJ1-1; TRBD1 might be the D (5 bases). V was trimmed by 8 bases and J by 1 base, leaving 11 bases between them. The CDR3 has 13 residues. Germline V gene sequence: CDR1 SNHLY, CDR2 FYNNEI. The full variable domain, in which reference TRBV2 and TRBJ1-1 provide the parts outside the CDR3, is EPEVTQTPSHQVTQMGQEVILRCVPISNHLYFYWYRQILGQKVEFLVSFYNNEISEKSEIFDDQFSVERPDGSNFTLKIRSTKLEDSAMYFCASSLDRNTEAFFGQGTRLTVV.

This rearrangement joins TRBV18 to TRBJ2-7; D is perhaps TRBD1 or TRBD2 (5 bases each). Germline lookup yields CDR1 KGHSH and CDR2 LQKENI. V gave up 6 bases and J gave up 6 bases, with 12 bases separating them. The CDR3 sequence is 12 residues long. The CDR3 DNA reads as TGTGCCAGCTCCCCCGGGGCCAGCGAGCAGTACTTC. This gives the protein CASSPGASEQYF.

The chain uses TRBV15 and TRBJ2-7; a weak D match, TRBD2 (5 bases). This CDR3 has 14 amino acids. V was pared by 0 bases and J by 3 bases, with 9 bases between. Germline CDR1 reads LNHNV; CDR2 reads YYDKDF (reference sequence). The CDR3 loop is CATSREDRGYEQYF. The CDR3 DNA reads TGTGCCACCAGCAGAGAGGATCGGGGCTACGAGCAGTACTTC. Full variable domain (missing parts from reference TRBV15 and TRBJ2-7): DAMVIQNPRYQVTQFGKPVTLSCSQTLNHNVMYWYQQKSSQAPKLLFHYYDKDFNNEADTPDNFQSRRPNTSFCFLDIRSPGLGDTAMYLCATSREDRGYEQYFGPGTRLTVT.

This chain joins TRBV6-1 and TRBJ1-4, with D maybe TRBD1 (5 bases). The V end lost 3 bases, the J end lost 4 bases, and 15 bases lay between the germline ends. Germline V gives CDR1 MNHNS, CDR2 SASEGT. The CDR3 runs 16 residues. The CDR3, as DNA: TGTGCCAGCAGTGATCGGGGCGTAGGAAGTAATGAAAAACTGTTTTTT. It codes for CASSDRGVGSNEKLFF.

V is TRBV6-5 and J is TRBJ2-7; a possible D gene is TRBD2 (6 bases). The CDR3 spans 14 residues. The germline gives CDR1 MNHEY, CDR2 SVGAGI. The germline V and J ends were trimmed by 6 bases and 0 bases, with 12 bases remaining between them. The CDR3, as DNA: TGTGCCAGCAGGAACTCCGGGAGCTCCTACGAGCAGTACTTC. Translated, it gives CASRNSGSSYEQYF.

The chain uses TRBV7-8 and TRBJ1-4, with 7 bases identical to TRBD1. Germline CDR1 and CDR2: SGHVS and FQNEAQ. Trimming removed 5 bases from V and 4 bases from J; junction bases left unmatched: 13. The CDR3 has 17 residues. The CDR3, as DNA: TGTGCCAGCAGCCCCTTGGAAGGGGGCCCCTATAATGAAAAACTGTTTTTT. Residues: CASSPLEGGPYNEKLFF.

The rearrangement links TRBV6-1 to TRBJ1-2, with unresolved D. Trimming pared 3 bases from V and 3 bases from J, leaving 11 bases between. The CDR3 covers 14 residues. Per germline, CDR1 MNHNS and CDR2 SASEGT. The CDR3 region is CASSDHDGDYGYTF. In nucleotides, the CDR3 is TGTGCCAGCAGTGACCACGACGGAGACTATGGCTACACCTTC.

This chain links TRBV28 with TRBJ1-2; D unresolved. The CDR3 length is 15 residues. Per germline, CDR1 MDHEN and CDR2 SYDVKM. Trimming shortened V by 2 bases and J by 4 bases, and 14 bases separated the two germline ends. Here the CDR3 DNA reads TGTGCCAGCAGTTTAGGCGGTCGCTTTCTCTATGGCTACACCTTC. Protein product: CASSLGGRFLYGYTF.

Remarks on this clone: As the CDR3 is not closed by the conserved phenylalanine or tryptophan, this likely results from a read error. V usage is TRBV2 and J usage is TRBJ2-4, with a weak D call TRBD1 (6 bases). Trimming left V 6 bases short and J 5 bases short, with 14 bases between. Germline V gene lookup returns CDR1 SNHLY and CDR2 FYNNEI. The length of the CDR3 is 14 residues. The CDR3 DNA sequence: TGTGCCAGCAGCGAACAGGGCCGGGAAAACATTCAGTACCTC. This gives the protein CASSEQGRENIQYL.

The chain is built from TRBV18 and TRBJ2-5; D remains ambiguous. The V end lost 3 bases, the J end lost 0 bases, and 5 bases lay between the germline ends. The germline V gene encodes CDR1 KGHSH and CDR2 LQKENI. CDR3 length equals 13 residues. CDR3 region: CASSPGYQETQYF. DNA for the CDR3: TGTGCCAGCTCACCCGGATACCAAGAGACCCAGTACTTC.

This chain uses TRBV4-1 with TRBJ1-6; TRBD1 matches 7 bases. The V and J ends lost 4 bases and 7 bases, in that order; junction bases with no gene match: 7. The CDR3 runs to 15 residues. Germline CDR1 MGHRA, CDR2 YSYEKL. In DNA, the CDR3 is TGCGCCAGCAGCCGATCAGGGGGACCCAATTCACCCCTCCACTTT. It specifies CASSRSGGPNSPLHF.

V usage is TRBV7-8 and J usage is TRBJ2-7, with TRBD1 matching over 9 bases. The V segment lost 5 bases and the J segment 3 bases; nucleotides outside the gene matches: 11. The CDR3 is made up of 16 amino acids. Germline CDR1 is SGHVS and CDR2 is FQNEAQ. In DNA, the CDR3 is TGTGCCAGCAGCCCCTCAACGGGACAGGGAAACTACGAGCAGTACTTC. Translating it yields CASSPSTGQGNYEQYF.

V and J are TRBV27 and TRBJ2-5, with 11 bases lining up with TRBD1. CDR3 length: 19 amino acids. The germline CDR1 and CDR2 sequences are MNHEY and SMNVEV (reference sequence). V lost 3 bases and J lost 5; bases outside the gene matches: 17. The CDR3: CASSFPGQGARFLEETQYF. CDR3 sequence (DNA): TGTGCCAGCAGTTTCCCCGGACAGGGGGCAAGGTTTCTGGAGGAGACCCAGTACTTC.

This CDR3 is CASSSVIGGGYEQYF. CDR3 DNA sequence: TGTGCCAGCAGCTCCGTTATAGGGGGCGGCTACGAGCAGTACTTC. The chain joins TRBV7-2 to TRBJ2-7; TRBD1 matches at 7 bases. The CDR3 totals 15 residues. CDR1 and CDR2 (germline): SGHTA, FQGNSA. V shed 4 bases, J shed 3 bases, and the junction held 9 bases outside the gene matches.

This chain's CDR3 is CASSVAGSQNIQYF. The CDR3 DNA follows: TGTGCCAGCAGCGTAGCTGGCAGCCAAAACATTCAGTACTTC. V gene TRBV9 combines with J gene TRBJ2-4; D is uncertain. Germline CDR1 and CDR2: SGDLS and YYNGEE. CDR3 length equals 14 residues. V was trimmed by 0 bases and J by 5 bases, leaving 9 bases between them. Full variable domain (missing parts from reference TRBV9 and TRBJ2-4): DSGVTQTPKHLITATGQRVTLRCSPRSGDLSVYWYQQSLDQGLQFLIQYYNGEERAKGNILERFSAQQFPDLHSELNLSSLELGDSALYFCASSVAGSQNIQYFGAGTRLSVL.

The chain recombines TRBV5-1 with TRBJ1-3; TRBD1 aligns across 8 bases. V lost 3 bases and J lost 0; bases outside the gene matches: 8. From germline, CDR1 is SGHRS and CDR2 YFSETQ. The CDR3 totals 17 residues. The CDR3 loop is CASSSLPGTGSGNTIYF. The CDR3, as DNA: TGCGCCAGCAGCTCACTTCCCGGGACAGGCTCTGGAAACACCATATATTTT.

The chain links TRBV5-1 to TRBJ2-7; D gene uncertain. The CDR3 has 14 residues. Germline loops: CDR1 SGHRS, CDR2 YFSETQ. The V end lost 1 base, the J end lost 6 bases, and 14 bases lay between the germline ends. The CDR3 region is CASSLNRFLGEQYF. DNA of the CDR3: TGCGCCAGCAGCTTGAACCGTTTTTTGGGCGAGCAGTACTTC. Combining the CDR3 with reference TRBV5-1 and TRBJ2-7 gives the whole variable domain KAGVTQTPRYLIKTRGQQVTLSCSPISGHRSVSWYQQTPGQGLQFLFEYFSETQRNKGNFPGRFSGRQFSNSRSEMNVSTLELGDSALYLCASSLNRFLGEQYFGPGTRLTVT.

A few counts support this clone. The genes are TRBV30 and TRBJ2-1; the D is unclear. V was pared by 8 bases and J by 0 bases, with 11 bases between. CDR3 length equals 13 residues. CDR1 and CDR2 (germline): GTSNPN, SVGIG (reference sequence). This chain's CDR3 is CAGMLLSYNEQFF. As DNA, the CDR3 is TGTGCCGGGATGCTCCTCTCCTACAATGAGCAGTTCTTC. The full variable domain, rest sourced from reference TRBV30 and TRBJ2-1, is SQTIHQWPATLVQPVGSPLSLECTVEGTSNPNLYWYRQAAGRGLQLLFYSVGIGQISSEVPQNLSASRPQDRQFILSSKKLLLSDSGFYLCAGMLLSYNEQFFGPGTRLTVL.

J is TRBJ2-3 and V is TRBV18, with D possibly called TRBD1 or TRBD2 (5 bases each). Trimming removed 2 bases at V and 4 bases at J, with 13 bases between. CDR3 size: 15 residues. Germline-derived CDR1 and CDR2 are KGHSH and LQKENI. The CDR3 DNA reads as TGTGCCAGCTCACCAGATCTCTTGGGGGCAGATACGCAGTATTTT. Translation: CASSPDLLGADTQYF.

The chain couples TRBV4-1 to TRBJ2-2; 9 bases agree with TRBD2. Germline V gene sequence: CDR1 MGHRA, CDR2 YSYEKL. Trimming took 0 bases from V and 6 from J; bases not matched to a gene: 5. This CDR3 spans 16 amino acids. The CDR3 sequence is CASSQDSGRRPGELFF. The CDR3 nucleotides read TGCGCCAGCAGCCAAGATAGCGGGAGACGGCCCGGGGAGCTGTTTTTT.

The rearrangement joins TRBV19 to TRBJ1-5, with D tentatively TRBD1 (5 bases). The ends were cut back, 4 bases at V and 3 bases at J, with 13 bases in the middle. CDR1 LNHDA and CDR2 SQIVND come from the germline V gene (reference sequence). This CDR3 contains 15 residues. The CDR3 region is CASSRRGMNNQPQHF. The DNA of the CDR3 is TGTGCCAGTAGTAGGCGGGGGATGAACAATCAGCCCCAGCATTTT. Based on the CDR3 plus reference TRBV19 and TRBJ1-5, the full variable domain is DGGITQSPKYLFRKEGQNVTLSCEQNLNHDAMYWYRQDPGQGLRLIYYSQIVNDFQKGDIAEGYSVSREKKESFPLTVTSAQKNPTAFYLCASSRRGMNNQPQHFGDGTRLSIL.

The CDR3 DNA sequence: TGTGCCAGCAATCCTAGCGGACTCTCCTACGAGCAGTACTTC. It translates to CASNPSGLSYEQYF. The chain uses TRBV2 and TRBJ2-7; 7 nucleotides align to TRBD2. Germline V gives CDR1 SNHLY, CDR2 FYNNEI. The V and J ends lost 7 bases and 0 bases, in that order; junction bases with no gene match: 6. The length of the CDR3 is 14 residues.

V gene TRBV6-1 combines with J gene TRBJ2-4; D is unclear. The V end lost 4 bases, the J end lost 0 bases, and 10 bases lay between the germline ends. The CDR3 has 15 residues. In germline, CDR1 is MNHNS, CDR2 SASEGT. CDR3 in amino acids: CASSGTSLAKNIQYF. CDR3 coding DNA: TGTGCCAGCAGTGGGACGTCGCTAGCCAAAAACATTCAGTACTTC.

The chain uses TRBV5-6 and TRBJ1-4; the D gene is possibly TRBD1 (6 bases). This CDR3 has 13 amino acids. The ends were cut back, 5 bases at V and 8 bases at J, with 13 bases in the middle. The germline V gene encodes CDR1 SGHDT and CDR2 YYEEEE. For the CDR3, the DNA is TGTGCCAGCAGTTTGTGGGGGCGGGAAAAACTGTTTTTT. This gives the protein CASSLWGREKLFF.